This T cell receptor (beta chain) was identified during a study of OX40 agonist ivuxolimab in advanced cancers. The assay was immunoSEQ multiplex PCR, and TCRdb's table has in-frame clones only and misses some. The sample holds 45,000 or so clones, approximately 91% seen once. This clone was detected only once. Blood draws occurred at baseline, cycle 4 day 1, and cycle 7 day 1. The source was CD4+ or CD8+ T cells sorted from blood, collected in a trial of the OX40 agonist ivuxolimab. This clonotype was obtained from an adult with an advanced solid tumor such as melanoma, head and neck, liver or kidney cancer.

The DNA for the CDR3 is TGTGCCAGCAGCTTTACCGGGGGCTCCTACGAGCAGTACTTC. It codes for CASSFTGGSYEQYF. The chain uses TRBV5-4 and TRBJ2-7; perhaps TRBD2 as D (6 bases). CDR3 size: 14 residues. V was clipped by 2 bases and J by 0 bases, with 9 bases between them. Germline CDR1 is SGHNT and CDR2 is YYREEE (reference sequence).